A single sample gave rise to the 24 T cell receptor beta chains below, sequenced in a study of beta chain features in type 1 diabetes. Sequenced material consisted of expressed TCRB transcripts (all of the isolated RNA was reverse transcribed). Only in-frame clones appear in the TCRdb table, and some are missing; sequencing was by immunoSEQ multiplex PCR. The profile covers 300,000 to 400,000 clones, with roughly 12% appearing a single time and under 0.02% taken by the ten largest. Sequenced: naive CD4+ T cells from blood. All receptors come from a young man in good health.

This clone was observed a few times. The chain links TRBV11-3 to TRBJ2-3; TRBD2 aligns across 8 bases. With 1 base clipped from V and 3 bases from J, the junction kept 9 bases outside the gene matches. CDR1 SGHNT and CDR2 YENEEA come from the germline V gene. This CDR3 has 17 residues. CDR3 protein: CASSLGFQAGATDTQYF. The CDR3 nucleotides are TGTGCCAGCAGCTTAGGTTTTCAAGCGGGAGCGACAGATACGCAGTATTTT.

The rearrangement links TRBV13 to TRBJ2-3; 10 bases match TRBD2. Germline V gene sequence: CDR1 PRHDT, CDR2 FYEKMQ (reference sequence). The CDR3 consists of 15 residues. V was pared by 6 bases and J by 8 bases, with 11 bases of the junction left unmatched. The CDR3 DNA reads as TGTGCCAGCAGTCGAAGCGGGGGGGCAGGTGGTACGCAGTATTTT. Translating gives CASSRSGGAGGTQYF.

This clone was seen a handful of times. The CDR3 coding sequence is TGTGCCTGGAGTGTAATCGGGGAAGCTTTCTTT. Amino acid sequence: CAWSVIGEAFF. The chain carries TRBV30 and TRBJ1-1; D uncertain. V lost 0 bases and J lost 8, with 7 bases in between. CDR1 and CDR2 from the germline V gene are GTSNPN and SVGIG (reference sequence). The CDR3 is 11 amino acids.

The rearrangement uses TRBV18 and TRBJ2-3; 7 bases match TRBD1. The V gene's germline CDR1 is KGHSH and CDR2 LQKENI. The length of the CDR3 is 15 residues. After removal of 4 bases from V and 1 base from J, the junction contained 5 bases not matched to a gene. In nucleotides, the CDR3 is TGTGCCAGCTCACTCCGACAGGGACGCACAGATACGCAGTATTTT. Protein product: CASSLRQGRTDTQYF. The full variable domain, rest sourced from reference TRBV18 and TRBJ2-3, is NAGVMQNPRHLVRRRGQEARLRCSPMKGHSHVYWYRQLPEEGLKFMVYLQKENIIDESGMPKERFSAEFPKEGPSILRIQQVVRGDSAAYFCASSLRQGRTDTQYFGPGTRLTVL.

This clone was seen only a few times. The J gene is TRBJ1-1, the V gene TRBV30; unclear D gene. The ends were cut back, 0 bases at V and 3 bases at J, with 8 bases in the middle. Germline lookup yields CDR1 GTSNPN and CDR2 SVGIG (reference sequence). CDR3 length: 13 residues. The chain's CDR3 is CAWSVLGYTEAFF. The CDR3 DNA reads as TGTGCCTGGAGTGTACTAGGTTACACTGAAGCTTTCTTT. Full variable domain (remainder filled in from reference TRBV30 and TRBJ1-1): SQTIHQWPATLVQPVGSPLSLECTVEGTSNPNLYWYRQAAGRGLQLLFYSVGIGQISSEVPQNLSASRPQDRQFILSSKKLLLSDSGFYLCAWSVLGYTEAFFGQGTRLTVV.

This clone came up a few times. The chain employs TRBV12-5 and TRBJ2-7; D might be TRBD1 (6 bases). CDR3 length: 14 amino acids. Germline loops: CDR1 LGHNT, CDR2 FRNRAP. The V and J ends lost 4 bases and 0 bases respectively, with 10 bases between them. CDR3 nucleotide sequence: TGTGCTAGTGGTTCGTGGGACATCTCCTACGAGCAGTACTTC. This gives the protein CASGSWDISYEQYF. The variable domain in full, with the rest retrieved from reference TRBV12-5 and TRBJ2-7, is DARVTQTPRHKVTEMGQEVTMRCQPILGHNTVFWYRQTMMQGLELLAYFRNRAPLDDSGMPKDRFSAEMPDATLATLKIQPSEPRDSAVYFCASGSWDISYEQYFGPGTRLTVT.

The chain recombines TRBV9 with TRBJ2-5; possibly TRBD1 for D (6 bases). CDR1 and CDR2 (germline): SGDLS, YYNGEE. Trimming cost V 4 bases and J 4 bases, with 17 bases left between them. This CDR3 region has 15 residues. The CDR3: CASSKGVREGETQYF. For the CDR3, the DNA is TGTGCCAGCAGCAAGGGGGTACGAGAGGGAGAGACCCAGTACTTC.

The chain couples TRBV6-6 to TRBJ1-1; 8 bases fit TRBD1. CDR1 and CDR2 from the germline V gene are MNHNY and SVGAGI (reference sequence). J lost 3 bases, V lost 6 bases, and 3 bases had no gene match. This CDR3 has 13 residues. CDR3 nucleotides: TGTGCCAGCAGCTGGGGACAGGACACTGAAGCTTTCTTT. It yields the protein CASSWGQDTEAFF.

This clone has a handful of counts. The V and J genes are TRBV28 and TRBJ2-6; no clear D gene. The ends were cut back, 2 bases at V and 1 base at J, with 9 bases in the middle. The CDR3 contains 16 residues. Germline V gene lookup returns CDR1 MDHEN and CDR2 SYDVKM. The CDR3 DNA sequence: TGTGCCAGCAGTTTAGTGTGGGCTTCTGGGGCCAACGTCCTGACTTTC. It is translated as CASSLVWASGANVLTF.

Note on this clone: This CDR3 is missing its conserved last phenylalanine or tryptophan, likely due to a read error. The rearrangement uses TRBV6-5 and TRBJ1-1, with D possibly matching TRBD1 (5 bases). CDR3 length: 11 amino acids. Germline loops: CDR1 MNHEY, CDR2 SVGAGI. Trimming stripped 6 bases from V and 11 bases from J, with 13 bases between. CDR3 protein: CASRHTGPAFL. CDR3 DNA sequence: TGTGCCAGCAGACACACAGGTCCGGCTTTCCTT.

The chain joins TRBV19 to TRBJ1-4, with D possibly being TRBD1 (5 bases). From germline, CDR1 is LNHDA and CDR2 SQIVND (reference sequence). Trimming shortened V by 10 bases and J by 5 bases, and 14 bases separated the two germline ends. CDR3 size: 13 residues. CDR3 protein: CATTGLRNEKLFF. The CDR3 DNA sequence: TGTGCCACCACGGGACTCCGGAATGAAAAACTGTTTTTT.

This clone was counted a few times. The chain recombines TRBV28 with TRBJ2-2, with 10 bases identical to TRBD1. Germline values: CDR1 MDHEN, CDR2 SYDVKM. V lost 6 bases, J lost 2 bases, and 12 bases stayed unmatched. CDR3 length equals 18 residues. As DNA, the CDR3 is TGTGCCAGCAGCCCCAGTTCCGGGACAGGGGACAACACCGGGGAGCTGTTTTTT. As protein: CASSPSSGTGDNTGELFF.

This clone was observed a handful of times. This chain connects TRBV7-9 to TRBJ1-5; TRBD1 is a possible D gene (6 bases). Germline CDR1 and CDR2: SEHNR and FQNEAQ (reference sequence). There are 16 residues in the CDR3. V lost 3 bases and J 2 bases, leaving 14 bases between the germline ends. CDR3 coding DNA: TGTGCCAGCAGCTTCGGACAGTGGGCAGGCAATCAGCCCCAGCATTTT. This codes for CASSFGQWAGNQPQHF.

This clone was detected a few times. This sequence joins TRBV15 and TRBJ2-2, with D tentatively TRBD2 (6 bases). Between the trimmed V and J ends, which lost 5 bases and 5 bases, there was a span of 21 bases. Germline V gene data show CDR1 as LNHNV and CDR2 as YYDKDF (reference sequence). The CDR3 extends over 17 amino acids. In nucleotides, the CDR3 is TGTGCCACCAGCGGAAAATGGGACTCCCGAGGGACCGGGGAGCTGTTTTTT. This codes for CATSGKWDSRGTGELFF.

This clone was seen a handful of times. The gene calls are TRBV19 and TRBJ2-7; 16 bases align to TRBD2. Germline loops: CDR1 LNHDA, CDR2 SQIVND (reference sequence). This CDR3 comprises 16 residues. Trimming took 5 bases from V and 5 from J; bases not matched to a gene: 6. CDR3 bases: TGTGCCAGTAGTGGCGGGACTAGCGGGAGGGTCGACGAGCAGTACTTC. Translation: CASSGGTSGRVDEQYF. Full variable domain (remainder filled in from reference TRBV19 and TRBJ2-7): DGGITQSPKYLFRKEGQNVTLSCEQNLNHDAMYWYRQDPGQGLRLIYYSQIVNDFQKGDIAEGYSVSREKKESFPLTVTSAQKNPTAFYLCASSGGTSGRVDEQYFGPGTRLTVT.

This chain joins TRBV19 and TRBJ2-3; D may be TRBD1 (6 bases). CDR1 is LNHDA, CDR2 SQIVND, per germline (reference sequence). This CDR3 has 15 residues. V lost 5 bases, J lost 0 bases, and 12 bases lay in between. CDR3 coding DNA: TGTGCCAGTAGTCCCGGGACACCTAGCACAGATACGCAGTATTTT. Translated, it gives CASSPGTPSTDTQYF.

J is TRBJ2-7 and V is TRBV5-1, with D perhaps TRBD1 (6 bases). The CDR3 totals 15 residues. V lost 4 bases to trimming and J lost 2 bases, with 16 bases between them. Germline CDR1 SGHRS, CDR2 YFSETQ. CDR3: CASSPSGQSTYEQYF. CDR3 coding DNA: TGCGCCAGCAGCCCCTCCGGACAGTCCACCTACGAGCAGTACTTC.

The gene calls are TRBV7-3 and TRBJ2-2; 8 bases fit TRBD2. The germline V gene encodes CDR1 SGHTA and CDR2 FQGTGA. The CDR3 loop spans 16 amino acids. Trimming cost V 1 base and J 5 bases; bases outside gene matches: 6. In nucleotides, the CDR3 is TGTGCCAGCAGCTTAATGGGGACTAGTGGAACCGGGGAGCTGTTTTTT. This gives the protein CASSLMGTSGTGELFF. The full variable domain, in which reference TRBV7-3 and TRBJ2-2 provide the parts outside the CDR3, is GAGVSQTPSNKVTEKGKYVELRCDPISGHTALYWYRQSLGQGPEFLIYFQGTGAADDSGLPNDRFFAVRPEGSVSTLKIQRTERGDSAVYLCASSLMGTSGTGELFFGEGSRLTVL.

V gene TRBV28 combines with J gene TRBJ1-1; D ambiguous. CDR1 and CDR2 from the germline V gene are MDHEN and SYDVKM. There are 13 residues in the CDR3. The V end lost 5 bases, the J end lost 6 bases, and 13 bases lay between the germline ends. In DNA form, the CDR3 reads TGTGCCAGCAGTATTACCCAGGCTCCTGAAGCTTTCTTT. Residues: CASSITQAPEAFF. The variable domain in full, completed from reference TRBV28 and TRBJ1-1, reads DVKVTQSSRYLVKRTGEKVFLECVQDMDHENMFWYRQDPGLGLRLIYFSYDVKMKEKGDIPEGYSVSREKKERFSLILESASTNQTSMYLCASSITQAPEAFFGQGTRLTVV.

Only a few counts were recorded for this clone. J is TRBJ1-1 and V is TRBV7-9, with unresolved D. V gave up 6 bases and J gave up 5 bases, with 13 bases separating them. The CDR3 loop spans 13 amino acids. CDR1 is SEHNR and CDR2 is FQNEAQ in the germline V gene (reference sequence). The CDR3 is CASSPEWETEAFF. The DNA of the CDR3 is TGTGCCAGCAGTCCCGAATGGGAGACTGAAGCTTTCTTT. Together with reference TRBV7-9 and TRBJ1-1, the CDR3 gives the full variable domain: DTGVSQNPRHKITKRGQNVTFRCDPISEHNRLYWYRQTLGQGPEFLTYFQNEAQLEKSRLLSDRFSAERPKGSFSTLEIQRTEQGDSAMYLCASSPEWETEAFFGQGTRLTVV.

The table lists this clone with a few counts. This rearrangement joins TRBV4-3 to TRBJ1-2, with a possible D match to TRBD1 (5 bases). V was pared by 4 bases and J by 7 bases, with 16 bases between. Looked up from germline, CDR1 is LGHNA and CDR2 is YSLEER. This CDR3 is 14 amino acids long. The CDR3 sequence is CASSPRVHAAGYTF. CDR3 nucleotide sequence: TGCGCCAGCAGCCCCAGGGTCCACGCTGCTGGCTACACCTTC.

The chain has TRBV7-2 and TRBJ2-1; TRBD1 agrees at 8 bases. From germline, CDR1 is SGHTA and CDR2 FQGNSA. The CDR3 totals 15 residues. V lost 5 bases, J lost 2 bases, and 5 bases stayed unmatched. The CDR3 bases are TGTGCCAGCAGCACCGGACAGGGTACCTACAATGAGCAGTTCTTC. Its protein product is CASSTGQGTYNEQFF.

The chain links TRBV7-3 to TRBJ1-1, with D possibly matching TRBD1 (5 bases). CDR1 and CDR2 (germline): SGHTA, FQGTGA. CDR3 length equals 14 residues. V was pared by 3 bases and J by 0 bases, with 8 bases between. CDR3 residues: CASSFRAVNTEAFF. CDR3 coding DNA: TGTGCCAGCAGCTTCAGGGCAGTGAACACTGAAGCTTTCTTT.

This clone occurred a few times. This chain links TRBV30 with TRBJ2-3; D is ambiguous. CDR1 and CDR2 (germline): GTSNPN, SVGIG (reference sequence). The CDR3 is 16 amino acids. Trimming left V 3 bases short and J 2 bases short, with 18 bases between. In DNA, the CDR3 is TGTGCCTGGAGCATAAAGCTTAGTCCCTCCACAGATACGCAGTATTTT. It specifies CAWSIKLSPSTDTQYF.